Listed here are 2 T cell receptor beta chains from one sample, sequenced in a study of blood T cell repertoires in COVID-19. TCRdb keeps only in-frame clones here, not all; method: immunoSEQ multiplex PCR. The sample shows 300,000 to 400,000 clones, approximately 90% of them seen only once. Sequencing was performed on peripheral blood. The receptors derive from a woman younger than 45 with COVID-19, enrolled during active disease.

V gene TRBV5-6 combines with J gene TRBJ1-2; D unresolved. The germline V and J ends were trimmed by 3 bases and 4 bases, with 16 bases remaining between them. Germline V CDR1 and CDR2: SGHDT, YYEEEE. This CDR3 is 15 amino acids long. The CDR3 protein is CASSSTDGALYGYTF. Written as DNA, the CDR3 is TGTGCCAGCAGCTCTACCGACGGAGCTCTCTATGGCTACACCTTC.

V gene TRBV3-1 (or the pseudogene TRBV3-2) combines with J gene TRBJ1-1; a weak D match, TRBD1 (5 bases). V shed 3 bases and J shed 1 base, with 9 bases lying between them. Germline CDR1 is LGHDT and CDR2 is YNNKEL (reference sequence). CDR3 size: 14 residues. As DNA, the CDR3 is TGTGCCAGCAGCCAGGTGGGGCAGAACACTGAAGCTTTCTTT. The encoded protein is CASSQVGQNTEAFF.